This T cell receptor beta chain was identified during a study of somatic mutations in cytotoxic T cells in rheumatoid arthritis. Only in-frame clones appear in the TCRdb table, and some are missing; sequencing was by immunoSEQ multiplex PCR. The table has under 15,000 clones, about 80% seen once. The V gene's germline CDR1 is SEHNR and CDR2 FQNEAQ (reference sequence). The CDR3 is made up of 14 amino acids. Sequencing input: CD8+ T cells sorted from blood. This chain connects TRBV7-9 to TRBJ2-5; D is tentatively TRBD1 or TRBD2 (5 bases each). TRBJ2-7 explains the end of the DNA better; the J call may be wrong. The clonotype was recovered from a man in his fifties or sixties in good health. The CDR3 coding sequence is TGTGCCAGCAGCCACTCGGGACCCGGAGACGAGCAGTACTTC. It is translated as CASSHSGPGDEQYF.